This is a list of T cell receptor beta chains from one sample in a study of blood T cell repertoires in COVID-19. Sequencing was performed with immunoSEQ multiplex PCR; in TCRdb, only in-frame clones are kept and a portion is missing. Of roughly 180,000 clones listed, more than 70% are singletons. Source material: peripheral blood. The origin of the receptors is a woman aged 80 or older with active or convalescent COVID-19. Each CDR3 is given with its conserved first and last residue. Fields, in order: J gene, D gene, V gene, clone size, CDR3 protein, CDR3 DNA. A D gene is named only where the DNA matches it firmly. Some rows have no size entry. The others give once, few or many, or a class for an expanded clone.

TRBJ2-7,NA,TRBV3-1/TRBV3-2,NA,CASSPPSGVGEQYF,TGTGCCAGCAGCCCCCCCTCGGGAGTGGGTGAGCAGTACTTC
TRBJ2-2,TRBD2,TRBV5-1,NA,CASSRTSGRAGELFF,TGCGCCAGCAGCCGGACTAGCGGGAGGGCCGGGGAGCTGTTTTTT
TRBJ1-2,TRBD1,TRBV3-1/TRBV3-2,once,CASSRYRDSSYGYTF,TGTGCCAGCAGTCGATACCGGGACAGCTCCTATGGCTACACCTTC
TRBJ2-7,TRBD1,TRBV24-1,NA,CATSDPTGYEQYF,TGTGCCACCAGTGACCCGACAGGGTACGAGCAGTACTTC
TRBJ1-3,NA,TRBV6-2/TRBV6-3,once,CASSYIGSSGNTIYF,TGTGCCAGCAGTTACATAGGGAGCTCTGGAAACACCATATATTTT
TRBJ1-6,NA,TRBV29-1,NA,CSASMGADINSPLHF,TGCAGCGCCTCGATGGGGGCTGATATTAATTCACCCCTCCACTTT
TRBJ1-2,NA,TRBV28,few,CASSPQNDRTGYTF,TGTGCCAGCAGTCCCCAAAATGACAGGACCGGCTACACCTTC
TRBJ1-3,NA,TRBV3-1/TRBV3-2,NA,CASSSYREKSGNTIYF,TGTGCCAGCAGCTCATACAGGGAAAAGTCTGGAAACACCATATATTTT
TRBJ2-2,TRBD2,TRBV9,NA,CASSPSRLAGETGELFF,TGTGCCAGCAGTCCTTCGAGACTAGCGGGAGAAACCGGGGAGCTGTTTTTT
TRBJ2-1,NA,TRBV5-1,NA,CASSPNFGGLSSYNEQFF,TGCGCCAGCAGCCCAAACTTTGGAGGCCTAAGCTCCTACAATGAGCAGTTCTTC
TRBJ2-1,NA,TRBV20-1,NA,CSASFMNEQFF,TGCAGTGCTAGTTTTATGAATGAGCAGTTCTTC
TRBJ2-7,TRBD2,TRBV18,NA,CASSLSAGTVYEQYF,TGTGCCAGCTCACTATCAGCGGGAACGGTCTACGAGCAGTACTTC
TRBJ1-3,NA,TRBV7-9,NA,CASSQPRVSGNTIYF,TGTGCCAGCAGCCAGCCCCGGGTTTCTGGAAACACCATATATTTT
TRBJ1-1,NA,TRBV11-2,NA,CASSLGGDSTEAFF,TGTGCCAGCAGCTTAGGAGGGGACTCGACTGAAGCTTTCTTT
TRBJ2-7,NA,TRBV30,NA,CAWRGVYEQYF,TGTGCCTGGAGAGGGGTCTACGAGCAGTACTTC
TRBJ2-7,NA,TRBV6-5,NA,CASSSSGTPYEQYF,TGTGCCAGCAGTAGTAGCGGAACCCCCTACGAGCAGTACTTC
TRBJ2-1,NA,TRBV5-4,NA,CASSPRTAQSSYNEQFF,TGTGCCAGCAGCCCGCGGACAGCCCAGAGCTCCTACAATGAGCAGTTCTTC
TRBJ2-2,NA,TRBV5-1,NA,CASSFAAGNGELFF,TGCGCCAGCAGCTTCGCGGCGGGGAACGGGGAGCTGTTTTTT
TRBJ1-2,TRBD1,TRBV12-3/TRBV12-4,NA,CASSPPTGAYTF,TGTGCCAGCAGTCCCCCAACAGGGGCCTACACCTTC
TRBJ2-1,TRBD1,TRBV5-3,NA,CARSRDRVEQFF,TGTGCCAGAAGCCGGGACAGGGTTGAGCAGTTCTTC
TRBJ1-2,TRBD1,TRBV7-8,NA,CASSSQTGGDYGYTF,TGTGCCAGCAGCTCGCAGACAGGGGGGGACTATGGCTACACCTTC
TRBJ2-3,TRBD2,TRBV5-1,NA,CASSLSGRGTDTQYF,TGCGCCAGCAGCCTTAGCGGGAGAGGGACAGATACGCAGTATTTT
TRBJ2-2,TRBD1,TRBV7-9,few,CASSLTGAGTGELFF,TGTGCCAGCAGCTTGACAGGGGCAGGCACCGGGGAGCTGTTTTTT
TRBJ1-1,NA,TRBV28,few,CASSFSISEAFF,TGTGCCAGCAGTTTCAGTATCTCTGAAGCTTTCTTT
TRBJ1-1,NA,TRBV3-1/TRBV3-2,NA,CASSQALPRVNTEAFF,TGTGCCAGCAGCCAAGCGTTGCCCCGCGTGAACACTGAAGCTTTCTTT
TRBJ2-6,TRBD2,TRBV10-3,few,CAISVGSGREGANVLTF,TGTGCCATCAGTGTGGGTAGCGGGAGGGAAGGGGCCAACGTCCTGACTTTC
TRBJ2-1,NA,TRBV11-2,NA,CASSPRGGSYNEQFF,TGTGCCAGCAGCCCTCGAGGGGGTTCCTACAATGAGCAGTTCTTC
TRBJ1-2,TRBD1,TRBV5-1,NA,CASSSGDSPRLFGGYTF,TGCGCCAGCAGCTCGGGGGACAGCCCCCGCCTATTTGGTGGCTACACCTTC
TRBJ2-3,TRBD2,TRBV28,NA,CASSASGTSGRFTDTQYF,TGTGCCAGCAGTGCATCCGGGACTAGCGGGAGGTTCACAGATACGCAGTATTTT
TRBJ1-1,NA,TRBV28,few,CASRRQPNTEAFF,TGTGCCAGCAGGAGACAGCCGAACACTGAAGCTTTCTTT
TRBJ2-3,TRBD2,TRBV7-9,NA,CASSSPSGSTSTDTQYF,TGTGCCAGCAGCTCCCCTAGCGGGAGCACTAGCACAGATACGCAGTATTTT
TRBJ2-7,NA,TRBV2,NA,CASSVGDPPYEQYF,TGTGCCAGCAGTGTGGGAGACCCCCCCTACGAGCAGTACTTC
TRBJ2-1,NA,TRBV19,NA,CASRGRGYNEQFF,TGTGCCAGTAGAGGCAGGGGCTACAATGAGCAGTTCTTC
TRBJ1-1,NA,TRBV14,NA,CASSRVGHQNTEAFF,TGTGCCAGCAGCCGAGTGGGACACCAGAACACTGAAGCTTTCTTT
TRBJ1-2,TRBD1,TRBV2,NA,CASSTGGLMDGYTF,TGTGCCAGCAGTACAGGGGGCTTAATGGATGGCTACACCTTC
TRBJ1-2,TRBD1,TRBV6-5,few,CASSYGQGANYGYTF,TGTGCCAGCAGTTACGGACAGGGGGCAAACTATGGCTACACCTTC
TRBJ2-5,NA,TRBV11-2,NA,CASSLVPGELETQYF,TGTGCCAGCAGCTTAGTCCCGGGAGAGTTAGAGACCCAGTACTTC
TRBJ2-7,NA,TRBV27,NA,CASRRLYEQYF,TGTGCCAGCCGGAGGCTCTACGAGCAGTACTTC
TRBJ2-7,NA,TRBV5-6,NA,CASSLEGDASYEQYF,TGTGCCAGCAGCTTGGAGGGGGACGCATCCTACGAGCAGTACTTC
TRBJ1-2,NA,TRBV15,NA,CATSRDSGGYTF,TGTGCCACCAGCAGAGATTCGGGGGGCTACACCTTC
TRBJ1-1,TRBD1,TRBV29-1,NA,CSLRTGSGSGHTEAFF,TGCAGCCTCCGGACAGGGTCAGGGTCTGGGCACACTGAAGCTTTCTTT
TRBJ2-7,TRBD1,TRBV9,NA,CASSAGTGPTEQYF,TGTGCCAGCAGCGCCGGGACAGGGCCCACCGAGCAGTACTTC
TRBJ2-1,NA,TRBV2,NA,CASTSFHEQFF,TGTGCCAGTACTAGTTTTCATGAGCAGTTCTTC
TRBJ1-6,NA,TRBV7-8,NA,CASRLNGDRYSPLHF,TGTGCCAGCAGGTTGAACGGAGATCGATATTCACCCCTCCACTTT
TRBJ2-5,TRBD2,TRBV19,NA,CASSITGTSAETQYF,TGTGCCAGTAGTATTACCGGGACTAGCGCTGAGACCCAGTACTTC